The 19 T cell receptor beta chains below were found in one sample sequenced in a study of T cell repertoires in cytomegalovirus infection. These receptors have no known antigen. TCRdb passed the reads through MiXCR, listing each CDR3 protein once. The sample holds about 830,000 distinct CDR3 sequences; about 30% are singletons and the top ten take around an eighth. Sample: cultured CD8+ T cells from PBMCs, taken from culture after CMV antigen stimulation. The receptor set was obtained from a human donor in good health (CMV status not recorded). Some clones in this sample may be carry-over from other donors' samples.

J is TRBJ2-2 and V is TRBV6-2 or TRBV6-3; 8 nucleotides agree with TRBD1. The CDR3 sequence is 14 residues long. Looked up from germline, CDR1 is MNHEY and CDR2 is SVGEGT. Trimming at V came to 0 bases and at J to 8 bases, leaving 2 bases not matched to a gene. The CDR3 DNA follows: TGTGCCAGCAGTTACTCTGGACAGGGAGGGGAGCTGTTTTTT. Protein sequence: CASSYSGQGGELFF.

A note on this clonotype: Likely a read error: the CDR3 ends without its conserved phenylalanine or tryptophan. The V gene is TRBV6-1, the J gene TRBJ2-1; perhaps D is TRBD1 or TRBD2 (5 bases each). Trimming cost V 3 bases and J 2 bases, with 14 bases left between them. This CDR3 has 16 amino acids. Germline CDR1 reads MNHNS; CDR2 reads SASEGT. In nucleotides, the CDR3 is TGTGCCAGCAGTGAGGGTGGGGGTTTCGCCTACAATGAGCAGTTCTGC. Its protein is CASSEGGGFAYNEQFC.

V gene TRBV6-1 combines with J gene TRBJ2-7; 8 positions agree with TRBD1. The CDR3 consists of 14 residues. Per germline, CDR1 MNHNS and CDR2 SASEGT. With 6 bases clipped from V and 2 bases from J, the junction kept 6 bases outside the gene matches. As DNA, the CDR3 is TGTGCCAGCAGGGACAGGGTACTTACCTACGAGCAGTACGTC. Translated: CASRDRVLTYEQYV.

This clonotype has at least ten counts. The J gene is TRBJ1-5, the V gene TRBV6-1; D unresolved. The germline gives CDR1 MNHNS, CDR2 SASEGT. This CDR3 comprises 15 residues. Trimming pared 1 base from V and 7 bases from J, leaving 14 bases between. CDR3 DNA: TGTGCCAGCAGTGAAGACCAAGGAAGGTACCAGCCCCAGCATTTT. Translation gives CASSEDQGRYQPQHF.

This clonotype was detected only a few times. This chain connects TRBV6-2 or TRBV6-3 to TRBJ1-1; D is unresolved. The V gene's germline CDR1 is MNHEY and CDR2 SVGEGT. The CDR3 extends over 15 amino acids. Trimming took 5 bases from V and 1 from J, leaving 14 bases between them. The CDR3 sequence is CASSQPQVGNTEAFF. In nucleotides, the CDR3 is TGTGCCAGCAGTCAGCCCCAGGTAGGGAACACTGAAGCTTTCTTT.

This clonotype was recorded at least ten times. The chain uses TRBV27 and TRBJ1-1; D is ambiguous. V was trimmed by 7 bases and J by 1 base, leaving 4 bases between them. CDR1 and CDR2 (germline): MNHEY, SMNVEV (reference sequence). CDR3 size: 11 residues. The CDR3 sequence: CASIRNTEAFF. CDR3 nucleotides: TGTGCCAGCATCCGGAACACTGAAGCTTTCTTT.

The chain links TRBV4-3 to TRBJ1-1; 8 bases fit TRBD1. This CDR3 has 14 residues. V lost 0 bases to trimming and J lost 4 bases; unmatched junction nucleotides: 1. CDR1 LGHNA and CDR2 YSLEER come from the germline V gene. CDR3 nucleotide sequence: TGCGCCAGCAGCCAAGATACAGGGGGCACTGAAGCTTTCTTT. This codes for CASSQDTGGTEAFF.

This clonotype was recorded a few times. This sequence joins TRBV14 and TRBJ2-7; no clear D. The V gene's germline CDR1 is SGHDN and CDR2 FVKESK. The CDR3 sequence is 14 residues long. V was cut by 4 bases and J by 4 bases, with 14 bases left in between. The CDR3 region has the DNA TGTGCCAGCAGCCTCAGTGGGGTTAGGTACGAGCAGTACGTC. It is translated as CASSLSGVRYEQYV.

A few counts support this clonotype. V and J are TRBV7-8 and TRBJ2-7; D gene unclear. The CDR3 sequence is 13 residues long. Germline lookup yields CDR1 SGHVS and CDR2 FQNEAQ. V lost 3 bases and J lost 3, with 9 bases in between. CDR3 DNA: TGTGCCAGCAGCTTGGAGAGAGACTACGAGCAGTACGTC. This gives the protein CASSLERDYEQYV.

CDR3: CASSFGGGPETQYF. The DNA of the CDR3 is TGTGCCAGCAGTTTTGGCGGGGGGCCGGAGACCCAGTACTTC. J is TRBJ2-5 and V is TRBV27, with 8 nucleotides matching TRBD2. CDR1 is MNHEY, CDR2 SMNVEV, per germline (reference sequence). V gave up 3 bases and J gave up 5 bases; unmatched junction bases: 5. The CDR3 has 14 amino acids.

The gene calls are TRBV2 and TRBJ2-7; 9 bases are a match to TRBD2. This CDR3 spans 14 amino acids. CDR1 is SNHLY, CDR2 FYNNEI, per germline. J was trimmed by 4 bases and V by 3 bases; bases with no gene match: 4. The CDR3: CASSERGGPYEQYV. The CDR3 DNA reads as TGTGCCAGCAGTGAGCGGGGGGGCCCTTACGAGCAGTACGTC.

This chain joins TRBV27 and TRBJ2-7; no clear D. CDR1 MNHEY and CDR2 SMNVEV come from the germline V gene (reference sequence). Trimming removed 0 bases at V and 1 base at J, with 7 bases between. The CDR3 covers 14 residues. CDR3 coding DNA: TGTGCCAGCAGTTTATCGTACGGTTCCTACGAGCAGTACGTC. Its protein product is CASSLSYGSYEQYV.

The chain combines TRBV27 with TRBJ2-1, with a tentative D call TRBD1 (5 bases). Germline V gene lookup returns CDR1 MNHEY and CDR2 SMNVEV (reference sequence). There are 18 residues in the CDR3. Trimming removed 5 bases at V and 2 bases at J, with 22 bases between. The CDR3 loop is CASSQPLGHRGPYNEQFF. CDR3 nucleotides: TGTGCCAGCAGTCAACCTTTGGGGCACAGAGGCCCCTACAATGAGCAGTTCTTC.

This clonotype came up a few times. V gene TRBV4-1 combines with J gene TRBJ2-5; D not certain. Trimming removed 0 bases from V and 2 bases from J, with 10 bases in between. Germline CDR1 reads MGHRA; CDR2 reads YSYEKL. CDR3 length equals 15 residues. The CDR3 region has the DNA TGCGCCAGCAGCCAAGATCTCAGTACGCAAGAGACCCAGTACTTC. As protein: CASSQDLSTQETQYF.

The chain employs TRBV6-1 and TRBJ2-3; 9 bases are a match to TRBD2. Trimming removed 5 bases from V and 4 bases from J; junction bases left unmatched: 7. Germline V lookup: CDR1 MNHNS, CDR2 SASEGT. This CDR3 region has 15 residues. CDR3 loop: CASSPPSGASDTQYF. The CDR3 DNA is TGTGCCAGCAGTCCGCCTAGCGGGGCCTCAGATACGCAGTATTTT.

The chain recombines TRBV28 with TRBJ2-1; 11 bases are shared with TRBD2. V lost 3 bases and J lost 6; bases outside the gene matches: 7. Germline values: CDR1 MDHEN, CDR2 SYDVKM. The CDR3 is 16 residues long. The CDR3 loop is CASSLFSGGAGNEQFF. The CDR3 DNA reads as TGTGCCAGCAGTTTGTTTAGCGGGGGGGCCGGCAATGAGCAGTTCTTC.

This clonotype appeared a single time. The chain joins TRBV15 to TRBJ1-5; D gene uncertain. This CDR3 has 14 residues. Trimming shortened V by 3 bases and J by 3 bases, and 9 bases separated the two germline ends. Germline V CDR1 and CDR2: LNHNV, YYDKDF (reference sequence). The CDR3 spells CATSRLSDNQPQHF. The CDR3 bases are TGTGCCACCAGCAGGCTATCCGACAATCAGCCCCAGCATTTT.

The rearrangement joins TRBV15 to TRBJ2-5; D is unresolved. The CDR3 is made up of 15 amino acids. Trimming took 0 bases from V and 5 from J, leaving 13 bases between them. Germline V gives CDR1 LNHNV, CDR2 YYDKDF (reference sequence). The CDR3 nucleotides read TGTGCCACCAGCAGAGACACGAGGAGTTGGGAGACCCAGTACTTC. Residues: CATSRDTRSWETQYF. The whole variable domain, remainder taken from reference TRBV15 and TRBJ2-5, is DAMVIQNPRYQVTQFGKPVTLSCSQTLNHNVMYWYQQKSSQAPKLLFHYYDKDFNNEADTPDNFQSRRPNTSFCFLDIRSPGLGDTAMYLCATSRDTRSWETQYFGPGTRLLVL.

The chain links TRBV19 to TRBJ1-2; 11 bases fit TRBD1. With 5 bases clipped from V and 8 bases from J, the junction kept 10 bases outside the gene matches. Germline V gives CDR1 LNHDA, CDR2 SQIVND (reference sequence). The CDR3 loop spans 15 amino acids. Written as DNA, the CDR3 is TGTGCCAGTAGTCCGGAACGGACAGGGGGCCGGGGCTACACCTTC. Residues: CASSPERTGGRGYTF.